The next 29 T cell receptor beta chains were all read from a single sample in a study of blood T cell repertoires in COVID-19. Sequencing was performed with immunoSEQ multiplex PCR; in TCRdb, only in-frame clones are kept and a portion is missing. Of tens of thousands of clones in the sample, approximately 85% were seen once. Material: peripheral blood. The receptors derive from a human donor in a cohort sampled during active COVID-19.

The chain couples TRBV9 to TRBJ1-4, with 8 bases lining up with TRBD1. Germline V gene sequence: CDR1 SGDLS, CDR2 YYNGEE. The CDR3 is 16 amino acids. Unmatched junction bases numbered 5, after V lost 0 bases and J lost 4 bases. The CDR3: CASSVGGTGNNEKLFF. The CDR3 DNA is TGTGCCAGCAGCGTAGGAGGGACAGGAAATAATGAAAAACTGTTTTTT.

This chain uses TRBV5-1 with TRBJ2-1, with 8 bases lining up with TRBD1. V gave up 4 bases and J gave up 0 bases; unmatched junction bases: 9. The CDR3 length is 17 residues. CDR1 and CDR2 (germline): SGHRS, YFSETQ. This chain's CDR3 is CASSPLGQGSSYNEQFF. The CDR3 nucleotides read TGCGCCAGCAGCCCACTAGGACAGGGCAGCTCCTACAATGAGCAGTTCTTC.

This clone was recorded only once. The chain has TRBV27 and TRBJ1-4; D not resolved. With 2 bases removed from V and 4 bases from J, the gap between germline ends came to 8 bases. This CDR3 has 14 amino acids. Per the germline V gene, CDR1 is MNHEY and CDR2 is SMNVEV (reference sequence). The CDR3 DNA is TGTGCCAGCAGTTTACGAGTCCTTAATGAAAAACTGTTTTTT. The encoded protein is CASSLRVLNEKLFF.

This sequence joins TRBV5-1 and TRBJ2-5, with TRBD2 matching over 11 bases. The CDR3 extends over 15 amino acids. Germline CDR1 and CDR2: SGHRS and YFSETQ. With V trimmed by 5 bases and J by 5 bases, 8 bases remained unmatched. CDR3 DNA sequence: TGCGCCAGCAGGGAGACTAGCGGGGTTGGTGAGACCCAGTACTTC. Amino acid sequence: CASRETSGVGETQYF.

The rearrangement joins TRBV5-4 to TRBJ1-6; D call uncertain. The length of the CDR3 is 16 residues. V was trimmed by 2 bases and J by 3 bases, leaving 12 bases between them. Germline lookup yields CDR1 SGHNT and CDR2 YYREEE (reference sequence). The CDR3 loop is CASSLGPAVYNSPLHF. In DNA, the CDR3 is TGTGCCAGCAGCTTAGGTCCAGCGGTCTATAATTCACCCCTCCACTTT.

The chain combines TRBV5-6 with TRBJ2-1; the D gene is possibly TRBD2 (6 bases). This CDR3 region has 14 residues. The V and J ends lost 4 bases and 9 bases respectively, with 17 bases between them. Germline-derived CDR1 and CDR2 are SGHDT and YYEEEE. The CDR3 sequence is CASSPRGRSGEQFF. CDR3 DNA: TGTGCCAGCAGCCCACGGGGGAGGTCGGGTGAGCAGTTCTTC.

This chain connects TRBV28 to TRBJ1-3; D call uncertain. CDR3 length: 16 amino acids. Looked up from germline, CDR1 is MDHEN and CDR2 is SYDVKM. The germline V and J ends were trimmed by 1 base and 4 bases, with 14 bases remaining between them. This CDR3 reads CASSLFGGSSGNTIYF. Here the CDR3 DNA reads TGTGCCAGCAGTTTATTTGGCGGCTCGTCCGGAAACACCATATATTTT.

This chain uses TRBV7-3 with TRBJ2-3, with D uncertain. Germline CDR1 SGHTA, CDR2 FQGTGA. The CDR3 is 11 residues long. The V end was cut by 11 bases, the J end by 4 bases, with 10 bases between. Written as DNA, the CDR3 is TGTGCCGGGCCTGGGCCAGATACGCAGTATTTT. The encoded protein is CAGPGPDTQYF.

CDR3 DNA: TGTGCCAGCTCACCAAACAGACAACCGAACACTGAAGCTTTCTTT. Its protein product is CASSPNRQPNTEAFF. The chain links TRBV18 to TRBJ1-1; D remains ambiguous. The V end was cut by 2 bases, the J end by 1 base, with 11 bases between. The V gene's germline CDR1 is KGHSH and CDR2 LQKENI. The CDR3 has 15 amino acids. The whole variable domain, filled in from reference TRBV18 and TRBJ1-1, reads NAGVMQNPRHLVRRRGQEARLRCSPMKGHSHVYWYRQLPEEGLKFMVYLQKENIIDESGMPKERFSAEFPKEGPSILRIQQVVRGDSAAYFCASSPNRQPNTEAFFGQGTRLTVV.

V usage is TRBV7-3 and J usage is TRBJ2-6, with 12 bases that match TRBD1. From germline, CDR1 is SGHTA and CDR2 FQGTGA. The CDR3 totals 18 residues. V trimming: 7 bases; J trimming: 0 bases; junction bases outside the gene matches: 7. The CDR3 loop is CASKGQGAAFSGANVLTF. CDR3 in DNA: TGTGCCAGCAAGGGACAGGGGGCGGCTTTCTCTGGGGCCAACGTCCTGACTTTC.

J is TRBJ1-6 and V is TRBV27; D not resolved. Germline V gives CDR1 MNHEY, CDR2 SMNVEV (reference sequence). CDR3 length: 15 residues. V was clipped by 5 bases and J by 6 bases, with 14 bases between them. CDR3 sequence reads: CASSPTRGVNSPLHF. CDR3 coding DNA: TGTGCCAGCAGTCCTACCCGGGGAGTTAATTCACCCCTCCACTTT.

This clone was seen once. The chain carries TRBV29-1 and TRBJ2-5, with TRBD1 matching over 9 bases. From germline, CDR1 is SQVTM and CDR2 ANQGSEA. The CDR3 is 13 residues long. V lost 6 bases, J lost 5 bases, and 7 bases stayed unmatched. CDR3 region: CSVVTTGGETQYF. CDR3 nucleotides: TGCAGCGTCGTCACTACAGGGGGCGAGACCCAGTACTTC. Full variable domain (missing parts from reference TRBV29-1 and TRBJ2-5): SAVISQKPSRDICQRGTSLTIQCQVDSQVTMMFWYRQQPGQSLTLIATANQGSEATYESGFVIDKFPISRPNLTFSTLTVSNMSPEDSSIYLCSVVTTGGETQYFGPGTRLLVL.

CDR3 sequence reads: CASSDSGVVGTDTQYF. CDR3 coding DNA: TGTGCCAGCAGTGACTCCGGGGTGGTAGGCACAGATACGCAGTATTTT. V and J are TRBV6-4 and TRBJ2-3; possibly TRBD2 for D (5 bases). Germline CDR1 reads MRHNA; CDR2 reads SNTAGT. The CDR3 totals 16 residues. Trimming shortened V by 0 bases and J by 1 base, and 11 bases separated the two germline ends.

This sequence joins TRBV29-1 and TRBJ2-2, with D perhaps matching TRBD2 (6 bases). The CDR3 has 14 amino acids. The V end was cut by 8 bases, the J end by 1 base, with 14 bases between. Germline V gene sequence: CDR1 SQVTM, CDR2 ANQGSEA. Written as DNA, the CDR3 is TGCAGCCCCCCTGCGGGACGGAACACCGGGGAGCTGTTTTTT. Encoded protein: CSPPAGRNTGELFF.

This sequence joins TRBV7-3 and TRBJ2-5, with 9 positions matching TRBD2. CDR1 is SGHTA, CDR2 FQGTGA, per germline. The CDR3 spans 15 residues. The V segment lost 4 bases and the J segment 3 bases; nucleotides outside the gene matches: 6. CDR3 DNA sequence: TGTGCCAGCAGCTCTAAGGGACTAGCAGAAGAGACCCAGTACTTC. It encodes CASSSKGLAEETQYF.

The J gene is TRBJ1-1, the V gene TRBV5-1, with 8 bases that match TRBD1. The trim removed 2 bases at V and 4 bases at J, leaving 4 bases unmatched. Germline lookup yields CDR1 SGHRS and CDR2 YFSETQ. The CDR3 contains 14 residues. In nucleotides, the CDR3 is TGCGCCAGCAGCTTACAGGGGGAGGGCACTGAAGCTTTCTTT. It yields the protein CASSLQGEGTEAFF.

The gene calls are TRBV9 and TRBJ2-2; 10 positions match TRBD2. With 4 bases clipped from V and 1 base from J, the junction kept 10 bases outside the gene matches. Germline V gene sequence: CDR1 SGDLS, CDR2 YYNGEE. The CDR3 covers 18 residues. DNA of the CDR3: TGTGCCAGCAGCCCCCGGCTGGGGACTAGCGTGAACACCGGGGAGCTGTTTTTT. This sequence encodes CASSPRLGTSVNTGELFF.

The CDR3 loop is CASSFQRTYNEQFF. The DNA of the CDR3 is TGTGCCAGCAGCTTTCAGCGGACTTACAATGAGCAGTTCTTC. The chain uses TRBV7-2 and TRBJ2-1, with D perhaps TRBD2 (5 bases). This CDR3 is built from 14 residues. Germline CDR1 is SGHTA and CDR2 is FQGNSA. Trimming pared 3 bases from V and 4 bases from J, leaving 10 bases between.

The gene calls are TRBV19 and TRBJ1-5; D unclear. V was cut by 0 bases and J by 10 bases, with 7 bases left in between. The CDR3 sequence is 12 residues long. CDR1 and CDR2 (germline): LNHDA, SQIVND (reference sequence). CDR3 in DNA: TGTGCCAGTAGTATAGAGAGCGGACCCCAGCATTTT. Its translation: CASSIESGPQHF.

V usage is TRBV3-1 (or the pseudogene TRBV3-2) and J usage is TRBJ2-1; 8 positions agree with TRBD2. This CDR3 is built from 15 residues. The junction had 9 bases not matched to a gene; V was cut back by 4 bases and J by 7 bases. Per the germline V gene, CDR1 is LGHDT and CDR2 is YNNKEL (reference sequence). The CDR3 sequence is CASSPWAGGVNEQFF. DNA for the CDR3: TGTGCCAGCAGCCCATGGGCGGGGGGTGTAAATGAGCAGTTCTTC.

The chain couples TRBV15 to TRBJ1-6; maybe TRBD1 (5 bases). This CDR3 contains 16 residues. Germline V gene sequence: CDR1 LNHNV, CDR2 YYDKDF (reference sequence). V gave up 4 bases and J gave up 0 bases, with 10 bases separating them. Here the CDR3 DNA reads TGTGCCACCAGCAAGCGACAGAGCTCCTATAATTCACCCCTCCACTTT. Translation: CATSKRQSSYNSPLHF.

This sequence joins TRBV5-1 and TRBJ2-3; D may be TRBD1 (6 bases). The V end was cut by 3 bases, the J end by 5 bases, with 25 bases between. The CDR3 has 18 residues. CDR1 and CDR2 from the germline V gene are SGHRS and YFSETQ. This chain's CDR3 is CASSSARGWGTRGDTQYF. In nucleotides, the CDR3 is TGCGCCAGCAGCTCCGCGAGGGGGTGGGGAACCCGCGGAGATACGCAGTATTTT. Variable domain in full (rest from reference TRBV5-1 and TRBJ2-3): KAGVTQTPRYLIKTRGQQVTLSCSPISGHRSVSWYQQTPGQGLQFLFEYFSETQRNKGNFPGRFSGRQFSNSRSEMNVSTLELGDSALYLCASSSARGWGTRGDTQYFGPGTRLTVL.

This sequence joins TRBV5-1 and TRBJ2-1, with unresolved D. The CDR3 loop spans 12 amino acids. Germline V gives CDR1 SGHRS, CDR2 YFSETQ. V was cut by 4 bases and J by 9 bases, with 11 bases left in between. The CDR3 loop is CASSRLDGEQFF. The CDR3 DNA is TGCGCCAGCAGCCGACTGGATGGTGAGCAGTTCTTC.

The J gene is TRBJ2-2, the V gene TRBV7-8; 8 positions agree with TRBD2. CDR1 is SGHVS, CDR2 FQNEAQ, per germline. Germline trimming cut 0 bases from V and 4 bases from J; bases unmatched to any gene: 4. This CDR3 comprises 16 residues. CDR3 nucleotide sequence: TGTGCCAGCAGCTTAGCGCGCGCGGGGGGCACCGGGGAGCTGTTTTTT. It translates to CASSLARAGGTGELFF. The whole variable domain, remainder taken from reference TRBV7-8 and TRBJ2-2, is GAGVSQSPRYKVAKRGQDVALRCDPISGHVSLFWYQQALGQGPEFLTYFQNEAQLDKSGLPSDRFFAERPEGSVSTLKIQRTQQEDSAVYLCASSLARAGGTGELFFGEGSRLTVL.

This clone was observed a single time. The chain uses TRBV7-3 and TRBJ2-1; 9 bases line up with TRBD2. Germline loops: CDR1 SGHTA, CDR2 FQGTGA. This CDR3 has 17 residues. With 2 bases clipped from V and 8 bases from J, the junction kept 13 bases outside the gene matches. The CDR3 spells CASSLFGLAGGPHEQFF. DNA of the CDR3: TGTGCCAGCAGCTTATTCGGTCTCGCGGGGGGGCCCCATGAGCAGTTCTTC.

This clone has a handful of counts. The chain uses TRBV7-2 and TRBJ1-5, with unresolved D. Trimming removed 5 bases from V and 11 bases from J, with 16 bases in between. Germline V gene data show CDR1 as SGHTA and CDR2 as FQGNSA. The CDR3 contains 13 residues. The CDR3 DNA sequence: TGTGCCAGCAGCCTGGGCTCGGGAGCGGCCCAGCATTTT. Amino acids: CASSLGSGAAQHF.

The chain has TRBV9 and TRBJ2-2; TRBD2 aligns across 8 bases. This CDR3 region has 18 residues. Looked up from germline, CDR1 is SGDLS and CDR2 is YYNGEE. V dropped 3 bases and J dropped 5; count of bases not matched to a gene: 15. In DNA form, the CDR3 reads TGTGCCAGCAGCGGGCGGGACGGAGGACTAGCAGGGACCGGGGAGCTGTTTTTT. Translation: CASSGRDGGLAGTGELFF.

The chain recombines TRBV2 with TRBJ1-5; D unresolved. The CDR3 extends over 13 amino acids. Deletions cut 4 bases from V and 2 bases from J, with 6 bases between. Germline CDR1 and CDR2: SNHLY and FYNNEI. CDR3 sequence reads: CASSVSGNQPQHF. CDR3 nucleotide sequence: TGTGCCAGCAGTGTTTCAGGCAATCAGCCCCAGCATTTT.

The chain carries TRBV3-1 (or the pseudogene TRBV3-2) and TRBJ1-1; D uncertain. The CDR3 spans 14 residues. With 0 bases removed from V and 7 bases from J, the gap between germline ends came to 12 bases. The germline V gene has CDR1 LGHDT and CDR2 YNNKEL (reference sequence). Here the CDR3 reads CASSQDGRGDEAFF. For the CDR3, the DNA is TGTGCCAGCAGCCAAGATGGGAGAGGCGATGAAGCTTTCTTT.